This T cell receptor (beta chain) is drawn from a study of cytomegalovirus exposure and HLA in healthy donors. The PCR used 60 Vbeta and 13 Jbeta primers. TCRdb's copy holds only in-frame clones and misses some; the assay was immunoSEQ multiplex PCR. This sample yields around 150,000 clones, of which roughly 84% are seen a single time; about 2.5% belongs to the top ten. With V trimmed by 5 bases and J by 5 bases, 16 bases remained unmatched. The CDR3 is made up of 18 amino acids. Germline V lookup: CDR1 SGHAT, CDR2 FQNNGV. The sample was PBMCs. J is TRBJ1-2 and V is TRBV11-2; 11 bases are a match to TRBD1. The origin of this receptor is a boy aged 2 to 9 in good health and CMV-seronegative. CDR3 residues: CASSTVGRDRGSGYGYTF. Here the CDR3 DNA reads TGTGCCAGCAGCACCGTCGGACGGGACAGGGGGTCTGGGTATGGCTACACCTTC.